This TCR beta chain was captured by sequencing in a study of T cell repertoires in ileal Crohn's disease. At the level of the study: Surgery for a complication: stricturing in roughly 61%, penetrating in about 40%. At postoperative colonoscopy, neoterminal ileum biopsies were taken as M6. Thiopurines (around ten) or anti-TNF agents (roughly 17) were given postoperatively to about half. Study results and limitations: All patients with clonality above 26.8% had endoscopic recurrence.

Between the trimmed V and J ends, which lost 4 bases and 7 bases, there was a span of 22 bases. The germline gives CDR1 SGHVS, CDR2 FQNEAQ. The CDR3 runs to 16 residues. The time point: neoterminal ileum biopsy at postoperative endoscopy, about 6 months after surgery. The assay was immunoSEQ multiplex PCR, and TCRdb's table has in-frame clones only and misses some. Of roughly 62,000 clones listed, about 89% were seen once; the top ten hold roughly 1.9%. Turning to this clone: Antigen unknown.

This chain joins TRBV7-8 and TRBJ1-2, with D possibly matching TRBD1 (5 bases). This TCR derives from an adult with Crohn's disease. The sample taken for sequencing was ileal tissue. This chain's CDR3 is CASSSKPTGIPSGYTF. Here the CDR3 DNA reads TGTGCCAGCAGCTCAAAACCCACAGGCATCCCTTCTGGCTACACCTTC.